This TCR beta chain was sequenced for a study of blood T cell repertoires in COVID-19. Study context: There were acute and convalescent COVID-19 samples, and they came from the United States, Italy and Spain.

Germline loops: CDR1 SGHVS, CDR2 FQNEAQ. The CDR3 extends over 13 amino acids. Trimming took off 4 bases at V and 4 bases at J, with 10 bases between the two ends. In the study's own analysis: Amplification of reference gene primers was used by the study to estimate nucleated cell counts. Only in-frame clones appear in the TCRdb table, and some are missing; sequencing was by immunoSEQ multiplex PCR. V, J and clone size are taken as reported in that table, and D and trimming were inferred from the DNA itself. The table includes under 150,000 clones, 75% to 90% detected once. Input material: peripheral blood. V usage is TRBV7-8 and J usage is TRBJ1-2; no firm D call. The receptor was derived from a woman between 45 and 65 years old with acute or convalescent COVID-19. The CDR3 bases are TGTGCCAGCAGCTCCGAGGGTATCTATGGCTACACCTTC. Its translation: CASSSEGIYGYTF.